The 23 T cell receptor beta chains below come from one sample, sequenced in a study of blood T cell repertoires in COVID-19. Clones were sequenced by immunoSEQ multiplex PCR, and TCRdb holds only the in-frame ones, with some missing. The sample contains roughly 77,000 clones, about 90% of which appear only once. The material sequenced was peripheral blood. Receptors originate from a human donor in a cohort sampled during active COVID-19.

The chain carries TRBV15 and TRBJ2-4, with 12 bases fitting TRBD2. The CDR3 has 18 amino acids. Germline-derived CDR1 and CDR2 are LNHNV and YYDKDF (reference sequence). J lost 3 bases, V lost 1 base, and 7 bases had no gene match. DNA for the CDR3: TGTGCCACCAGCAGAGGGACTAGCGGGGAGGTGGGCAAAAACATTCAGTACTTC. This translates into CATSRGTSGEVGKNIQYF.

The chain couples TRBV7-6 to TRBJ1-3; 7 bases map to TRBD1. The ends lost 1 base at V and 0 bases at J; junction bases unmatched: 6. The germline CDR1 and CDR2 sequences are SGHVS and FNYEAQ. This CDR3 region has 17 residues. DNA for the CDR3: TGTGCCAGCAGCTTAGACTTCCAGGGGGACTCTGGAAACACCATATATTTT. Translating gives CASSLDFQGDSGNTIYF. Combining the CDR3 with reference TRBV7-6 and TRBJ1-3 gives the whole variable domain GAGVSQSPRYKVTKRGQDVALRCDPISGHVSLYWYRQALGQGPEFLTYFNYEAQQDKSGLPNDRFSAERPEGSISTLTIQRTEQRDSAMYRCASSLDFQGDSGNTIYFGEGSWLTVV.

This chain links TRBV4-1 with TRBJ1-6, with TRBD1 as a possible D gene (5 bases). V lost 0 bases, J lost 10 bases, and 10 bases lay in between. The germline gives CDR1 MGHRA, CDR2 YSYEKL. The CDR3 is 14 amino acids. CDR3 protein: CASSQDAGDSPLHF. CDR3 DNA sequence: TGCGCCAGCAGCCAAGATGCGGGGGACTCACCCCTCCACTTT.

In DNA, the CDR3 is TGTGCCAGCAGCTTGCTGACATCTGAAGCTTTCTTT. Amino acid sequence: CASSLLTSEAFF. The rearrangement joins TRBV7-2 to TRBJ1-1; D not certain. With 3 bases removed from V and 6 bases from J, the gap between germline ends came to 8 bases. This CDR3 has 12 amino acids. Germline CDR1 SGHTA, CDR2 FQGNSA.

CDR3 bases: TGTGCCAGCAGCCTACCCGGGTCCATCGGAGTCGAGCAGTACTTC. Its protein is CASSLPGSIGVEQYF. The chain carries TRBV5-4 and TRBJ2-7; D remains unclear. Germline V CDR1 and CDR2: SGHNT, YYREEE (reference sequence). Trimming pared 4 bases from V and 6 bases from J, leaving 20 bases between. The CDR3 loop spans 15 amino acids.

The V gene is TRBV19, the J gene TRBJ2-1; D may be TRBD2 (5 bases). Germline V gene lookup returns CDR1 LNHDA and CDR2 SQIVND (reference sequence). This CDR3 region has 17 residues. The V and J ends lost 5 bases and 0 bases respectively, with 17 bases between them. The CDR3 DNA follows: TGTGCCAGTAGTTCCTCCTTAGCGTACAGCTCCTACAATGAGCAGTTCTTC. This encodes CASSSSLAYSSYNEQFF.

The chain links TRBV2 to TRBJ2-5; TRBD1 aligns across 11 bases. The CDR3 loop spans 14 amino acids. Germline CDR1 is SNHLY and CDR2 is FYNNEI. The J segment lost 4 bases and the V segment lost 7 bases, leaving 5 bases of the junction unmatched. CDR3 in DNA: TGTGCCAGCACCCGGACAGGGGGCTTAGAGACCCAGTACTTC. As protein: CASTRTGGLETQYF.

The chain has TRBV10-3 and TRBJ2-1, with a possible D match to TRBD2 (6 bases). The V gene's germline CDR1 is ENHRY and CDR2 SYGVKD. V shed 0 bases and J shed 9 bases, with 21 bases lying between them. This CDR3 has 17 residues. CDR3 DNA: TGTGCCATCAGTGAGTCATGGTGGGAAAGGGCGGGGAGTGAGCAGTTCTTC. Its protein product is CAISESWWERAGSEQFF.

A remark on this clone: A read error may produce the germline difference seen at one junction end. The V gene is TRBV28, the J gene TRBJ1-2, with a weak D call TRBD1 (6 bases). Germline V CDR1 and CDR2: MDHEN, SYDVKM. The CDR3 runs to 14 residues. The CDR3 region has the DNA TGTGCCAGCAGTACCGGGACAAGTCATCATGGTTACACCTTC. Residues: CASSTGTSHHGYTF.

This rearrangement joins TRBV21-1 to TRBJ2-7; whether TRBD2, the table's D call, matches the DNA was not checked. TRBV21-1 is a pseudogene segment. The CDR3 is 10 residues long. CDR3 region: CASSPLEQYF. The CDR3 nucleotides read TGTGCCAGCAGCCCCCTGGAGCAGTACTTC.

The rearrangement links TRBV7-2 to TRBJ1-2, with no clear D. This CDR3 contains 12 residues. Germline V gene lookup returns CDR1 SGHTA and CDR2 FQGNSA. V lost 6 bases, J lost 7 bases, and 12 bases lay in between. The CDR3 DNA reads TGTGCCAGCAGTCGGGAAATGAGTGGCTACACCTTC. Its translation is CASSREMSGYTF.

The chain uses TRBV11-3 and TRBJ2-1; unclear D gene. This CDR3 region has 13 residues. Trimming pared 1 base from V and 6 bases from J, leaving 7 bases between. Germline V gene sequence: CDR1 SGHNT, CDR2 YENEEA. The CDR3, as DNA: TGTGCCAGCAGCTTAGGTCGGTCCAATGAGCAGTTCTTC. Protein: CASSLGRSNEQFF.

The chain carries TRBV3-1 (or the pseudogene TRBV3-2) and TRBJ2-1; TRBD2 aligns across 7 bases. The CDR3 is 16 residues long. V shed 4 bases and J 3 bases; nucleotides not matched to a gene: 9. CDR1 is LGHDT and CDR2 is YNNKEL in the germline V gene (reference sequence). The chain's CDR3 is CASSPGRVYYYNEQFF. The CDR3 DNA reads TGTGCCAGCAGCCCAGGGAGGGTATATTACTACAATGAGCAGTTCTTC.

This chain uses TRBV24-1 with TRBJ2-3, with D possibly TRBD1 on 5 matching bases. The CDR3 extends over 13 amino acids. Trimming removed 7 bases from V and 2 bases from J, with 9 bases in between. The germline gives CDR1 KGHDR, CDR2 SFDVKD. CDR3: CATRKGATDTQYF. The DNA of the CDR3 is TGTGCCACCAGAAAAGGGGCCACAGATACGCAGTATTTT.

The count of this clone is one. The chain joins TRBV5-1 to TRBJ2-7, with 7 bases fitting TRBD1. The CDR3 is made up of 15 amino acids. Germline loops: CDR1 SGHRS, CDR2 YFSETQ. J gave up 2 bases and V 0 bases, and 5 bases lay outside the gene matches. The CDR3, as DNA: TGCGCCAGCAGCTTGGGGCAGGGGGTGGCCTACGAGCAGTACTTC. Translated, it gives CASSLGQGVAYEQYF.

CDR3 region: CASSFEREVDTQYF. DNA of the CDR3: TGTGCCAGCTCATTCGAGCGGGAGGTGGATACGCAGTATTTT. The V call is TRBV18, the J call TRBJ2-3; the match to TRBD2 covers 9 bases. This CDR3 has 14 amino acids. CDR1 KGHSH and CDR2 LQKENI come from the germline V gene. Unmatched junction bases numbered 6, after V lost 5 bases and J lost 6 bases.

This sequence joins TRBV10-3 and TRBJ1-1, with a possible D match to TRBD1 (6 bases). Trimming took off 0 bases at V and 3 bases at J, with 23 bases between the two ends. Germline V gene data show CDR1 as ENHRY and CDR2 as SYGVKD. The CDR3 is 19 amino acids. CDR3 sequence (DNA): TGTGCCATCAGTGAGTCAACGGCACAGGGACTAAGGGTGCACACTGAAGCTTTCTTT. This codes for CAISESTAQGLRVHTEAFF.

This chain uses TRBV27 with TRBJ2-7, with D tentatively TRBD1 (5 bases). Germline values: CDR1 MNHEY, CDR2 SMNVEV (reference sequence). CDR3 size: 15 residues. The V and J ends lost 0 bases and 3 bases respectively, with 12 bases between them. CDR3 amino acids: CASSLSMTANYEQYF. Written as DNA, the CDR3 is TGTGCCAGCAGTTTATCGATGACAGCAAACTACGAGCAGTACTTC.

The CDR3, as DNA: TGCGCCAGCAGCCAAGAGGAGACCGTCGTATCAAGCTATGGCTACACCTTC. This translates into CASSQEETVVSSYGYTF. The chain combines TRBV4-1 with TRBJ1-2, with D hard to call. The ends were cut back, 0 bases at V and 4 bases at J, with 18 bases in the middle. Germline CDR1 and CDR2: MGHRA and YSYEKL. The CDR3 has 17 residues.

The chain couples TRBV28 to TRBJ2-1; 12 bases map to TRBD2. From germline, CDR1 is MDHEN and CDR2 SYDVKM. V shed 2 bases, J shed 8 bases, and the junction held 4 bases outside the gene matches. The CDR3 loop spans 15 amino acids. The CDR3 sequence: CASSLRLAGVHEQFF. The CDR3 bases are TGTGCCAGCAGTTTAAGACTAGCGGGGGTACATGAGCAGTTCTTC.

The rearrangement uses TRBV7-2 and TRBJ1-2; a possible D gene is TRBD1 (5 bases). This CDR3 contains 15 residues. The V gene lost 5 bases and the J gene lost 4 bases, with 17 bases spanning the gap. The germline V gene encodes CDR1 SGHTA and CDR2 FQGNSA. The CDR3 protein is CASSLQDARGYGYTF. The DNA of the CDR3 is TGTGCCAGCAGCCTACAGGACGCAAGGGGCTATGGCTACACCTTC. Using reference TRBV7-2 and TRBJ1-2 for the parts outside the CDR3, the full variable domain is GAGVSQSPSNKVTEKGKDVELRCDPISGHTALYWYRQSLGQGLEFLIYFQGNSAPDKSGLPSDRFSAERTGGSVSTLTIQRTQQEDSAVYLCASSLQDARGYGYTFGSGTRLTVV.

In this sample, this clone turned up a few times. The gene calls are TRBV9 and TRBJ2-7; the D gene is possibly TRBD2 (6 bases). CDR1 and CDR2 from the germline V gene are SGDLS and YYNGEE. CDR3 length: 13 amino acids. V was pared by 4 bases and J by 6 bases, with 14 bases between. The CDR3 sequence: CASSPRGGVEQYF. The CDR3 DNA reads as TGTGCCAGCAGCCCTCGGGGCGGGGTCGAGCAGTACTTC.

V usage is TRBV5-1 and J usage is TRBJ2-3, with 9 bases lining up with TRBD1. This CDR3 is built from 18 residues. After removal of 0 bases from V and 6 bases from J, the junction contained 14 bases not matched to a gene. Germline CDR1 is SGHRS and CDR2 is YFSETQ. CDR3 sequence (DNA): TGCGCCAGCAGCTTGGAACACTCCGGGACAGGGTGGAGTGATACGCAGTATTTT. It is translated as CASSLEHSGTGWSDTQYF. Filled out from reference TRBV5-1 and TRBJ2-3, the complete variable domain reads KAGVTQTPRYLIKTRGQQVTLSCSPISGHRSVSWYQQTPGQGLQFLFEYFSETQRNKGNFPGRFSGRQFSNSRSEMNVSTLELGDSALYLCASSLEHSGTGWSDTQYFGPGTRLTVL.